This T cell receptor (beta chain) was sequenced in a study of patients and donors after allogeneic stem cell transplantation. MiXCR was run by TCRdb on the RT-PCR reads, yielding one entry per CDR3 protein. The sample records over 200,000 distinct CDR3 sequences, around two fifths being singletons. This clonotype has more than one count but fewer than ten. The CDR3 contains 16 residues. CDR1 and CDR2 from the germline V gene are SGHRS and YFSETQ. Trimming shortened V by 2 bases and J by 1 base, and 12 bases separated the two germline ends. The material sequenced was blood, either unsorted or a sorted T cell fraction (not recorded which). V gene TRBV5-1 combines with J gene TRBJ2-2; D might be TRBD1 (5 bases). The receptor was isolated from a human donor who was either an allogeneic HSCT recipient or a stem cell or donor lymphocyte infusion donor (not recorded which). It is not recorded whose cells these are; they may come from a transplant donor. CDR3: CASSFLVTGNTGELFF. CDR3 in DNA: TGCGCCAGCAGCTTCCTCGTCACAGGGAACACCGGGGAGCTGTTTTTT.